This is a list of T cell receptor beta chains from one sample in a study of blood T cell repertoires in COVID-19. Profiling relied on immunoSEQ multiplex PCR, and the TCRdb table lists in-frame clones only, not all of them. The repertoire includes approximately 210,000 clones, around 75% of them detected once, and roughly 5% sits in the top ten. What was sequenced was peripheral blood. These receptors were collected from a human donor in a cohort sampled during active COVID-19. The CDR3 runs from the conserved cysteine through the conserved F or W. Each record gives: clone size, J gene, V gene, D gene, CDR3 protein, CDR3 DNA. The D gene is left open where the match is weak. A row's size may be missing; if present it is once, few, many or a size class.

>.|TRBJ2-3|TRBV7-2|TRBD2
CASSPTSATDTQYF
TGTGCCAGCAGCCCCACTAGCGCCACAGATACGCAGTATTTT
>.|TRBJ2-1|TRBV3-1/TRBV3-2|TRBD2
CASSPSGRGYNEQFF
TGTGCCAGCAGCCCAAGCGGGAGGGGTTACAATGAGCAGTTCTTC
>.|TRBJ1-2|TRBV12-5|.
CASGLEQVQGYTF
TGTGCTAGTGGTTTAGAACAGGTCCAGGGCTACACCTTC
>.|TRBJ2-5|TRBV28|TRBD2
CASSSAGTSGMKTQYF
TGTGCCAGCAGTTCGGCCGGGACTAGCGGGATGAAGACCCAGTACTTC
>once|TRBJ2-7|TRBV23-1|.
CASSQSAGLRRGLSEQYF
TGCGCCAGCAGTCAATCGGCGGGACTTCGGCGGGGTCTAAGCGAGCAGTACTTC
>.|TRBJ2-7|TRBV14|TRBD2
CASSHTSGRPGEQYF
TGTGCCAGCAGCCATACTAGCGGGAGGCCGGGAGAGCAGTACTTC
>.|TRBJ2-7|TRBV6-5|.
CASRTGSYEQYF
TGTGCCAGCAGGACTGGCTCCTACGAGCAGTACTTC
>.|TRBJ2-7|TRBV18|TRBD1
CASSPPGQDYEQYF
TGTGCCAGCTCACCTCCGGGACAGGATTACGAGCAGTACTTC
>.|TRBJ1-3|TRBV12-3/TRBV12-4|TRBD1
CASSLRTGGTIYF
TGTGCCAGCAGTTTACGTACAGGGGGCACCATATATTTT
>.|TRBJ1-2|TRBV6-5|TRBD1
CASRKGQGGYGYTF
TGTGCCAGCAGAAAGGGACAGGGGGGCTATGGCTACACCTTC
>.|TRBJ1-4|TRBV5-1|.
CASSFGGMNEKLFF
TGCGCCAGCAGCTTTGGGGGGATGAATGAAAAACTGTTTTTT
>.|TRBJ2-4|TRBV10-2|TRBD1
CASSDPTGLGAKNIQYF
TGCGCCAGCAGTGACCCGACAGGGCTGGGGGCCAAAAACATTCAGTACTTC